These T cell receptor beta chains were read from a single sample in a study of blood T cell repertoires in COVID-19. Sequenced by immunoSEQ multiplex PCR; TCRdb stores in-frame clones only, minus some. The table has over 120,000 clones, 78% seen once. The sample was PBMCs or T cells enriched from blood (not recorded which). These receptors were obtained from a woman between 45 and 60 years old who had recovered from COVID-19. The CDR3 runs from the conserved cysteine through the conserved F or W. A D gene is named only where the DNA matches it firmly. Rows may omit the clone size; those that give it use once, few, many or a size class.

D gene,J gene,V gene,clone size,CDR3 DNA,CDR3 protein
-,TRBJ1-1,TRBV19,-,TGTGCCAGTAGTAGGACAGTAATGAACACTGAAGCTTTCTTT,CASSRTVMNTEAFF
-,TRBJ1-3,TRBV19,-,TGTGCCAGTAGCTCCGGGGGGTCTGGAAACACCATATATTTT,CASSSGGSGNTIYF
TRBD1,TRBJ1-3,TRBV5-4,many,TGTGCCAGCAGCTTCGGACAGGGACGGGACACCATATATTTT,CASSFGQGRDTIYF
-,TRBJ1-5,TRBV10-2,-,TGCGCCAGCAGTGAGCGTGGCAGGCCCAGACGGGGGTCCCAGCATTTT,CASSERGRPRRGSQHF
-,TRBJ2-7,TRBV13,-,TGTGCCAGCAGCTCCAGTGAACCAAACGAGCAGTACTTC,CASSSSEPNEQYF
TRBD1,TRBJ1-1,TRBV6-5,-,TGTGCCAGCAGTTACATGTGGCAGGGGGACACTGAAGCTTTCTTT,CASSYMWQGDTEAFF
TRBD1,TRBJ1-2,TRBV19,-,TGTGCCAGTGGGGAGACAGGGAACTATGGCTACACCTTC,CASGETGNYGYTF
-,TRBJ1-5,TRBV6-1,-,TGTGCCAGCAGTGAAGCCAGGGTTCAGCCCCAGCATTTT,CASSEARVQPQHF
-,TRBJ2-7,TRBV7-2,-,TGTGCCAGCAGCTCTAGACAGAGCTCCTACGAGCAGTACTTC,CASSSRQSSYEQYF
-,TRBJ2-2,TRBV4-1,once,TGCGCCAGCAGCCAAAAAACTCGCAGGGGAGGGGTAACCGCCGGGGAGCTGTTTTTT,CASSQKTRRGGVTAGELFF
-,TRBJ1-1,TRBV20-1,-,TGCAGTGCTAGTCAAACAGGGATCTCGAAAACTGAAGCTTTCTTT,CSASQTGISKTEAFF
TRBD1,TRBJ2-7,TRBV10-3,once,TGTGCCATCCTAGGACAGGGCTCCTACGAGCAGTACTTC,CAILGQGSYEQYF
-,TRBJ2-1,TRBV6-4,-,TGTGCCAGCAGTGACAGAGGGGGGGCAGTTCAGTTCTTC,CASSDRGGAVQFF
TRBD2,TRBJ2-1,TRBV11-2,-,TGTGCCAGCAGCCCCGGGACTAGCGGGCCCTACAATGAGCAGTTCTTC,CASSPGTSGPYNEQFF
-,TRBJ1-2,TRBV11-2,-,TGTGCCAGCAGCTTAGAGGAGGGGTCCTATGGCTACACCTTC,CASSLEEGSYGYTF
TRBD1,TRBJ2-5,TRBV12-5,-,TGTGCTAGTGGTGCCGGGACAGACGGTACAGGGGCCCAGTACTTC,CASGAGTDGTGAQYF
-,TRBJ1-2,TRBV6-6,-,TGTGCCAGCAGTTACTCCACTACATGGGTTCTTGGCTACACCTTC,CASSYSTTWVLGYTF
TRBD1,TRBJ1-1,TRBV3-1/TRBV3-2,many,TGTGCCAGCAGCCGCCCGGGACAGGGGCTCCAAGCTGAAGCTTTCTTT,CASSRPGQGLQAEAFF
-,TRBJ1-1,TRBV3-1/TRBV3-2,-,TGTGCCAGCAGACAGTCGGCAGGGCGTACTGAAGCTTTCTTT,CASRQSAGRTEAFF
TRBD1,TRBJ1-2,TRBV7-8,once,TGTGCCAGCAGCCACGCGGCAGGGACAGACTATGGCTACACCTTC,CASSHAAGTDYGYTF
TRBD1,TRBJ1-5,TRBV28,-,TGTGCCAGCAGTCGGCCCGGGACAGGGCCGCATTTT,CASSRPGTGPHF
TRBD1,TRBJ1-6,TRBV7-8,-,TGTGCCAGCAGCAACGGACAGGGGGCTAATTCACCCCTCCACTTT,CASSNGQGANSPLHF
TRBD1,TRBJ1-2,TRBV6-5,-,TGTGCCAGCAGAGTAGCCGGGACAGAGTTTAGCTACACCTTC,CASRVAGTEFSYTF
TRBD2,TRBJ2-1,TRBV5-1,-,TGCGCCAGCAGCCCCGGGACTAGCGGGGCGTCCGAGCAGTTCTTC,CASSPGTSGASEQFF
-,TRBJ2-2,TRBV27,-,TGTGCCAGCAGCTCCCTCGAGGGTAACACCGGGGAGCTGTTTTTT,CASSSLEGNTGELFF
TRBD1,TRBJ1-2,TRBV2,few,TGTGCCAGCAGGGCTAGGGACAGGGAATATGGCTACACCTTC,CASRARDREYGYTF
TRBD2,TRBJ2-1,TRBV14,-,TGTGCCAGCAAGCGGGAGCCCGGCCCCCCGTACGATAATGAGCAGTTCTTC,CASKREPGPPYDNEQFF
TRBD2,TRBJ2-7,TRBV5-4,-,TGTGCCAGCAGCTTGGTCAGGGAGGGCGAGAACGAGCAGTACTTC,CASSLVREGENEQYF
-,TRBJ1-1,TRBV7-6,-,TGTGCCAGCAGCTATCTACTGAACACTGAAGCTTTCTTT,CASSYLLNTEAFF
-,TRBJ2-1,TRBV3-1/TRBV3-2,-,TGTGCCAGCAGCCAAGCCAACAGGGGTAGCGGTGAGCAGTTCTTC,CASSQANRGSGEQFF
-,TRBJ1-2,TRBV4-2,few,TGTGCCAGCAGCCAAGAATCAGGGGCAGACTACACCTTC,CASSQESGADYTF
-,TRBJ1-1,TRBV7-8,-,TGTGCCAGCAGCTTTCGTGCGGTCGGCTCATATGGGACTGAAGCTTTCTTT,CASSFRAVGSYGTEAFF
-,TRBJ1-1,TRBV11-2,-,TGTGCCAGCAGCTTAGATTATATAGGGTCAGGGGTTCGTGGGACTGAAGCTTTCTTT,CASSLDYIGSGVRGTEAFF
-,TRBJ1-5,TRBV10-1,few,TGCGCCAGCAGTGATCGCGGGAATCAGCCCCAGCATTTT,CASSDRGNQPQHF
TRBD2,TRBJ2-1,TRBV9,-,TGTGCCAGCAGCACTCGGACTAGCGGGACGGATGAGCAGTTCTTC,CASSTRTSGTDEQFF
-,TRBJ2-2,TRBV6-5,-,TGTGCCAGCCGAATATTAGGGGCCACCGCCGGGGAGCTGTTTTTT,CASRILGATAGELFF
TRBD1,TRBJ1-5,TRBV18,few,TGTGCCAGCTCAGAGACAGGGAGCCAGCCCCAGCATTTT,CASSETGSQPQHF